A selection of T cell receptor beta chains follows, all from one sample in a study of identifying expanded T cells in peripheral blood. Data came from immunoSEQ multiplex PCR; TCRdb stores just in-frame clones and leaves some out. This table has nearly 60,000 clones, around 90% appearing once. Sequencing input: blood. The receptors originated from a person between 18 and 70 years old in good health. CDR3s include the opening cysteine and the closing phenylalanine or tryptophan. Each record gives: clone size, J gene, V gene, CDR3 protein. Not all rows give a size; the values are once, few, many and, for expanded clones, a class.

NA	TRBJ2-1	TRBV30	CALGPQGVYNEQFF
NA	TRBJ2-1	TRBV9	CASSGPGLVYLSEQFF
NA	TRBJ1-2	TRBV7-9	CASSQGQGTRGYTF
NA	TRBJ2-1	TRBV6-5	CASKPPVQYNEQFF
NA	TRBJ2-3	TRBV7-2	CASSLFKAGADTQYF
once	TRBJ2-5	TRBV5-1	CASSSPRGAGETQYF
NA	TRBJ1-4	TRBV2	CASSVGTGIEKLFF
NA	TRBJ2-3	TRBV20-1	CSAFAVGTQYF
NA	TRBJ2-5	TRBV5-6	CASSFGHPQETQYF
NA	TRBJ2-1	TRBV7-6	CASSLKGLASGRIYEQFF
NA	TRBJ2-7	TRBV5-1	CASSLAGTGNRGQYF
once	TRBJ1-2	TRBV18	CASSDGRTNYGYTF
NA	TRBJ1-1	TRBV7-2	CASSLRSGNQAFF
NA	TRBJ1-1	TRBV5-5	CASSLGSMNTEAFF
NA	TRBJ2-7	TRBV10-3	CAIRRLAGEYEQYF
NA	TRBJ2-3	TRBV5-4	CASSLKGQGATDTQYF
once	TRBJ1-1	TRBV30	CAWSSNFGRPEAFF
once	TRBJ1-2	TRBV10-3	CATTESRDINYGYTF
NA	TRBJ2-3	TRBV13	CASSLGLTGGLDTQYF
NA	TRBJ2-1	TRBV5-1	CASSPVTSSYNEQFF
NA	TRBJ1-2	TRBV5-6	CASSGWASNYGYTF
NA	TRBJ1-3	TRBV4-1	CASSPKPGQGNSGNTIYF
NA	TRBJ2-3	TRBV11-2	CASTPRGGLADTDTQYF
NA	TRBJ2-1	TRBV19	CASSARLGWGNNEQFF
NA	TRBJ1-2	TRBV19	CASSMKGPGYGYTF
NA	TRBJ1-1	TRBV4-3	CASSQGEGTYTEAFF
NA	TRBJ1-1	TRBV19	CASSVTGGTEAFF
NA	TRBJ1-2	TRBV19	CASSPGQGGYGYTF
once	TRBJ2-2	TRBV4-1	CASSPNHPGGSHTGELFF
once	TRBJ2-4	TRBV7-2	CASSFDPQGALAKNIQYF
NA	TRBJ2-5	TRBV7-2	CASSLAFRDKQYF
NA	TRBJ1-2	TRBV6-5	CASRPRQSPYGYTF
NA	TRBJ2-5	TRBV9	CASSVEASGGAETQYF
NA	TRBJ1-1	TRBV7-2	CASSYQPAGYDTEAFF
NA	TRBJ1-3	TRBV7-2	CASSLVPGESGNTIYF
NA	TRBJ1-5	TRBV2	CASRGPAGQPQHF
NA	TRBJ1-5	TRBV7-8	CASSSIQGPQHF